The T cell receptor beta chain described here comes from a study of blood T cell repertoires in COVID-19. Across the whole study: Sites across the United States, Italy and Spain contributed samples from acute and convalescent COVID-19. PBMCs, B-cell-depleted T cells, or T cells provided the cDNA or gDNA that made up the material.

Trimming at V came to 2 bases and at J to 2 bases, leaving 5 bases not matched to a gene. Germline CDR1 SGHAT, CDR2 FQNNGV. The CDR3 contains 15 residues. Comments on this clone: Other DNA sequences in the sample encode the same CDR3.

Authors' data handling: Reference gene primer amplification yielded estimated nucleated cell counts. The table came from immunoSEQ multiplex PCR; TCRdb's copy has only in-frame clones and leaves some out. That table supplies the V and J calls and clone size; D and trimming were determined from the DNA. In the table there are about 220,000 clones, more than 65% of which are singletons. Sequencing was carried out using peripheral blood. This chain links TRBV11-2 with TRBJ1-2, with 7 bases fitting TRBD1. The TCR comes from a man aged 45-65 years with active or convalescent COVID-19. This CDR3 reads CASSLRGGWNYGYTF. The CDR3 DNA reads as TGTGCCAGCAGCTTACGAGGGGGCTGGAACTATGGCTACACCTTC.